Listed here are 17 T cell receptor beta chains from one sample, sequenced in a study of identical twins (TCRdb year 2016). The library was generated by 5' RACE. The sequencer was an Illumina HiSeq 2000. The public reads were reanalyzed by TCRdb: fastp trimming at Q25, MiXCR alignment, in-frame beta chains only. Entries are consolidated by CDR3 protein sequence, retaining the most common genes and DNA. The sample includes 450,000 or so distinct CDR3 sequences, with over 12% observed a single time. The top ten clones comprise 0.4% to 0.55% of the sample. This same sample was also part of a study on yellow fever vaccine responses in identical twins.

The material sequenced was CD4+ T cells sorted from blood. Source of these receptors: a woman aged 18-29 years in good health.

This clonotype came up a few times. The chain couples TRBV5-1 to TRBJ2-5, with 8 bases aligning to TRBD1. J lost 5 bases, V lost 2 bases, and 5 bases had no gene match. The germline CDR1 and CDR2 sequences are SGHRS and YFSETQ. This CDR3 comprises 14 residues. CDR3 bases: TGCGCCAGCAGCTTCGGCAGGGGGCACGAGACCCAGTACTTC. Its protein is CASSFGRGHETQYF.

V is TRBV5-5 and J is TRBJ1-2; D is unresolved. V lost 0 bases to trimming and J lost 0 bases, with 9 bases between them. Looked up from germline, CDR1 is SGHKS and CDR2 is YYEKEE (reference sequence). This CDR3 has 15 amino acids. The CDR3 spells CASSLGPASNYGYTF. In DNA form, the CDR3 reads TGTGCCAGCAGCTTGGGACCAGCGTCTAACTATGGCTACACCTTC.

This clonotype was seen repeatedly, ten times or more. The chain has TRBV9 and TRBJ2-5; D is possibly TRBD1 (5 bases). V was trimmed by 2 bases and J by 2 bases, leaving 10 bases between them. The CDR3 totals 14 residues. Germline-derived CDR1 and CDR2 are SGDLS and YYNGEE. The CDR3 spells CASSVDTGQETQYF. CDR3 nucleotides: TGTGCCAGCAGCGTGGATACAGGACAAGAGACCCAGTACTTC.

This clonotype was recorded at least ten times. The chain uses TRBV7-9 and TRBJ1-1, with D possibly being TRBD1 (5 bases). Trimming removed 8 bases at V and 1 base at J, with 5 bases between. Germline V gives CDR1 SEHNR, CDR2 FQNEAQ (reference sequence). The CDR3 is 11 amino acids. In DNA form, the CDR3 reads TGTGCCAGCGGGGGGAACACTGAAGCTTTCTTT. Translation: CASGGNTEAFF.

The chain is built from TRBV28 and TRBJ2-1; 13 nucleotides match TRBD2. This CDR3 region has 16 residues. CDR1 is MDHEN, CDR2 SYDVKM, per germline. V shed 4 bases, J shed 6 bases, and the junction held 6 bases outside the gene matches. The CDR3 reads CASSSWTSGSSNEQFF. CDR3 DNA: TGTGCCAGCAGTTCCTGGACTAGCGGGAGTTCCAATGAGCAGTTCTTC.

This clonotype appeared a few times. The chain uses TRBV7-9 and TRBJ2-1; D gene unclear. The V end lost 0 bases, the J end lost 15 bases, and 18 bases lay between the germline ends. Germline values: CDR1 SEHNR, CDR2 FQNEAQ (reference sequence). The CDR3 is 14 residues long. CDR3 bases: TGTGCCAGCAGCTTAGCGGGTGTGACACCCAGTGGGTTCTTC. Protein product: CASSLAGVTPSGFF.

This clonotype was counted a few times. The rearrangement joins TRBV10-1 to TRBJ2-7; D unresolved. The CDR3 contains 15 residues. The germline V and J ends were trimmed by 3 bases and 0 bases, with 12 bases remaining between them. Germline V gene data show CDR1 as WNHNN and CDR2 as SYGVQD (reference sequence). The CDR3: CASSESSVGSYEQYF. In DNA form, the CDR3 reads TGCGCCAGCAGTGAATCCAGCGTTGGCTCCTACGAGCAGTACTTC.

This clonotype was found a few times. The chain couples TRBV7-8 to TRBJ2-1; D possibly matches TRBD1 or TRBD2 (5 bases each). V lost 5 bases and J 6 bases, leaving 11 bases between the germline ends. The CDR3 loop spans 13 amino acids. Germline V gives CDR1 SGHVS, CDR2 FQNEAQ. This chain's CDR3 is CASSPGTGNEQFF. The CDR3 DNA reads TGTGCCAGCAGCCCTGGGACGGGCAATGAGCAGTTCTTC.

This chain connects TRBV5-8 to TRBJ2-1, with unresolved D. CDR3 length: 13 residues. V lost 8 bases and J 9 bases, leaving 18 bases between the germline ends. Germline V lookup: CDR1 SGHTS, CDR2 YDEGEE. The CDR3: CARGPDGLREQFF. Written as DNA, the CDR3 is TGTGCCAGGGGCCCTGACGGTCTCCGTGAGCAGTTCTTC.

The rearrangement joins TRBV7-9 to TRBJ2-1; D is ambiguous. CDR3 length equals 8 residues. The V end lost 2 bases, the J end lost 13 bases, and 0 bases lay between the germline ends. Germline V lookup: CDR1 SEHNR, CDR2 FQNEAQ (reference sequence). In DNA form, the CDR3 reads TGTGCCAGCAGCTTACAGTTCTTC. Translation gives CASSLQFF. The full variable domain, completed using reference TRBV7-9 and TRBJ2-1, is DTGVSQNPRHKITKRGQNVTFRCDPISEHNRLYWYRQTLGQGPEFLTYFQNEAQLEKSRLLSDRFSAERPKGSFSTLEIQRTEQGDSAMYLCASSLQFFGPGTRLTVL.

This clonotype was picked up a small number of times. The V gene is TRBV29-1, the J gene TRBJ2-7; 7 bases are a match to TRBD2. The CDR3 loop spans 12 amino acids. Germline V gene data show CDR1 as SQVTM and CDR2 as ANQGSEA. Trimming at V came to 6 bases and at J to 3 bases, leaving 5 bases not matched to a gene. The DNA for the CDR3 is TGCAGCGTCAGACCTAGCGGCTACGAGCAGTACTTC. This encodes CSVRPSGYEQYF.

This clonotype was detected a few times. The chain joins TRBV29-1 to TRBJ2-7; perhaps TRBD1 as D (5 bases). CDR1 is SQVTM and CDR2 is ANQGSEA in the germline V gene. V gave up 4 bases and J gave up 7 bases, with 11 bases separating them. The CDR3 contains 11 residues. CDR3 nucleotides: TGCAGCGTTGTGACAGATCGAGAGCAGTACTTC. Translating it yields CSVVTDREQYF.

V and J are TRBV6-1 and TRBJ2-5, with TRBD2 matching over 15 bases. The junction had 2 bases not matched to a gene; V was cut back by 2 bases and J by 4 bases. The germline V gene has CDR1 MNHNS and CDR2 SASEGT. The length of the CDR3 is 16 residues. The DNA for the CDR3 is TGTGCCAGCAGTGAACCGGGACTAGCGGGAGGAGAGACCCAGTACTTC. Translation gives CASSEPGLAGGETQYF.

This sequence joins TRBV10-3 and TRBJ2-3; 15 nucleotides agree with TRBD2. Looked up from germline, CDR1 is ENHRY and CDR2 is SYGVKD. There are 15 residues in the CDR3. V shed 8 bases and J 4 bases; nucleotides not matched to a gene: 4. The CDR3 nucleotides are TGTGCCATCGCTAGGACTAGCGGGGGGGCAGATACGCAGTATTTT. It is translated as CAIARTSGGADTQYF.

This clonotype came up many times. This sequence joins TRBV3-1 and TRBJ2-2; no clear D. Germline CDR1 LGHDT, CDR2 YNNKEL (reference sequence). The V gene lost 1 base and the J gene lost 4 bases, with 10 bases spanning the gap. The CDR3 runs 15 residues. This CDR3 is CASSQGGFPTGELFF. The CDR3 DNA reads TGTGCCAGCAGCCAAGGGGGATTCCCCACCGGGGAGCTGTTTTTT. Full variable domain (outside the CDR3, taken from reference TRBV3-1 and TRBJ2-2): DTAVSQTPKYLVTQMGNDKSIKCEQNLGHDTMYWYKQDSKKFLKIMFSYNNKELIINETVPNRFSPKSPDKAHLNLHINSLELGDSAVYFCASSQGGFPTGELFFGEGSRLTVL.

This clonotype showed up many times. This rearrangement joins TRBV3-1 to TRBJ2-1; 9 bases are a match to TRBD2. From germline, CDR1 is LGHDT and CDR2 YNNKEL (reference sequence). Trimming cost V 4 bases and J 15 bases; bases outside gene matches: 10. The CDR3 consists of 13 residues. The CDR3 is CASSPGRNSGRFF. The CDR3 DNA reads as TGTGCCAGCAGCCCTGGGAGGAATAGCGGGAGGTTCTTC.

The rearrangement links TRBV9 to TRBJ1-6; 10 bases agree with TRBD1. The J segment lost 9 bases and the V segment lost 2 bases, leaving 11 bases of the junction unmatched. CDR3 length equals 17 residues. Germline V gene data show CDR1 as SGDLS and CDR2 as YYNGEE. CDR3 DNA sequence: TGTGCCAGCAGCGTGGGGGACAGGGGATATCAGTCTTCACCCCTCCACTTT. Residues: CASSVGDRGYQSSPLHF. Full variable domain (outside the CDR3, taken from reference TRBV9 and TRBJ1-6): DSGVTQTPKHLITATGQRVTLRCSPRSGDLSVYWYQQSLDQGLQFLIQYYNGEERAKGNILERFSAQQFPDLHSELNLSSLELGDSALYFCASSVGDRGYQSSPLHFGNGTRLTVT.